This TCR beta chain stems from a study of blood T cell repertoires in COVID-19. Study details: From the United States, Italy and Spain came samples of acute and convalescent COVID-19. Sources were T cells, B-cell-depleted T cells, or PBMCs; the material itself was cDNA or gDNA.

The germline V gene has CDR1 LGHDT and CDR2 YNNKEL (reference sequence). The CDR3 has 13 amino acids. V lost 0 bases and J lost 6, with 7 bases in between. Per the study methods: Quantification of nucleated cells was approximated via reference gene primer amplification. Sequencing used immunoSEQ multiplex PCR; TCRdb keeps in-frame clones, though not all of them. V and J calls and clone size are given by that table; D and trimming were obtained from the DNA. Here the sample spans tens of thousands of clones, more than 75% being singletons. The sequence was collected from a man in his 70s with active or convalescent COVID-19. The sequenced material came from peripheral blood. The chain joins TRBV3-1 (or the pseudogene TRBV3-2) to TRBJ2-3; possible D gene TRBD1, 5 bases. The CDR3 sequence is CASSQDNRDTQYF. The CDR3 DNA sequence: TGTGCCAGCAGCCAAGACAACAGGGATACGCAGTATTTT.